This TCR beta chain emerged from a study of blood T cell repertoires in COVID-19. Study-wide context: COVID-19 samples, acute and convalescent, were from the United States, Italy and Spain. Sample material is recorded as cDNA or gDNA derived from T cells, B-cell-depleted T cells, or PBMCs.

The germline V gene has CDR1 SGHTA and CDR2 FQGNSA. This CDR3 is built from 16 residues. Trimming at V came to 4 bases and at J to 2 bases, leaving 11 bases not matched to a gene. A single count supports this clone. As originally analysed: Scientists estimated how many nucleated cells there were by amplifying reference gene primers. The method was immunoSEQ multiplex PCR; TCRdb's version includes in-frame clones alone and lacks a portion of them. That table supplies the V and J calls and clone size; D and trimming were determined from the DNA. The table records around 170,000 clones, roughly 87% of them present only once.

What was sequenced was peripheral blood. This receptor was taken from a woman aged 40-49 years with acute or convalescent COVID-19. The chain recombines TRBV7-2 with TRBJ2-7; 7 nucleotides match TRBD1. The CDR3 region has the DNA TGTGCCAGCAGCTATGAAGGGACAGTAACAACCTACGAGCAGTACTTC. Translation: CASSYEGTVTTYEQYF.